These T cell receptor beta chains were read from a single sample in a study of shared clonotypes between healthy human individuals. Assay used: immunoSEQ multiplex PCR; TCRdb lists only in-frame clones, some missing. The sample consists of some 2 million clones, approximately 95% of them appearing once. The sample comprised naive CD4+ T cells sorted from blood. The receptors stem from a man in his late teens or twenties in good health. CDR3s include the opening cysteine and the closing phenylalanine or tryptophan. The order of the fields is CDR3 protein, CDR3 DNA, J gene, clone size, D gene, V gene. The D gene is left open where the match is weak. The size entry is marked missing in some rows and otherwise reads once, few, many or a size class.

CDR3: CAWSISGLLVRRQPQHF
DNA: TGTGCCTGGAGTATCTCGGGACTCCTGGTTAGGAGGCAGCCCCAGCATTTT
J: TRBJ1-5
size: .
D: .
V: TRBV30

CDR3: CASSVRAQSTDTQYF
DNA: TGTGCCAGCAGCGTCCGGGCCCAAAGCACAGATACGCAGTATTTT
J: TRBJ2-3
size: .
D: .
V: TRBV5-6

CDR3: CASSSRVDRAGQPQHF
DNA: TGTGCCAGCAGCTCCCGCGTCGACAGGGCGGGTCAGCCCCAGCATTTT
J: TRBJ1-5
size: .
D: TRBD1
V: TRBV7-2

CDR3: CASSFLGSSYEQYF
DNA: TGTGCCAGCAGCTTTTTAGGGAGCTCCTACGAGCAGTACTTC
J: TRBJ2-7
size: .
D: .
V: TRBV5-5

CDR3: CASSTTGDAGGYTF
DNA: TGTGCCAGCAGTACTACAGGGGACGCGGGGGGCTACACCTTC
J: TRBJ1-2
size: .
D: TRBD1
V: TRBV28

CDR3: CASSRTSGNNEQFF
DNA: TGTGCCAGCTCTCGGACTAGCGGAAACAATGAGCAGTTCTTC
J: TRBJ2-1
size: once
D: TRBD2
V: TRBV18

CDR3: CASDRDAYNEQFF
DNA: TGTGCCAGTGACAGGGACGCCTACAATGAGCAGTTCTTC
J: TRBJ2-1
size: .
D: TRBD1
V: TRBV2

CDR3: CAWTSPGKGARSGEQYF
DNA: TGTGCCTGGACATCCCCGGGAAAGGGGGCCCGTTCGGGCGAGCAGTACTTC
J: TRBJ2-7
size: .
D: TRBD1
V: TRBV30

CDR3: CASSEVLAGGSYEQYF
DNA: TGTGCCAGCAGTGAAGTGTTGGCGGGAGGGTCCTACGAGCAGTACTTC
J: TRBJ2-7
size: .
D: TRBD2
V: TRBV6-1

CDR3: CASSASGGAGVYGYTF
DNA: TGCGCCAGCAGCGCTTCAGGGGGCGCAGGAGTCTATGGCTACACCTTC
J: TRBJ1-2
size: .
D: TRBD1
V: TRBV5-1

CDR3: CASSLTPRGRNEQFF
DNA: TGTGCCAGCAGCCTCACCCCGAGAGGTAGGAATGAGCAGTTCTTC
J: TRBJ2-1
size: .
D: .
V: TRBV6-5

CDR3: CASSPSVGGNTEAFF
DNA: TGTGCCAGCTCACCGTCGGTGGGGGGAAACACTGAAGCTTTCTTT
J: TRBJ1-1
size: .
D: .
V: TRBV18

CDR3: CASSQINLLYTEAFF
DNA: TGCGCCAGCAGCCAAATCAATCTCCTCTACACTGAAGCTTTCTTT
J: TRBJ1-1
size: .
D: .
V: TRBV4-1

CDR3: CAISEIPGNSPLHF
DNA: TGTGCCATCAGTGAGATCCCAGGGAATTCACCCCTCCACTTT
J: TRBJ1-6
size: few
D: .
V: TRBV10-3

CDR3: CASSRTGVITDTQYF
DNA: TGTGCCAGCAGCCGGACAGGGGTGATAACAGATACGCAGTATTTT
J: TRBJ2-3
size: .
D: TRBD1
V: TRBV2

CDR3: CASKAGTANEKLFF
DNA: TGTGCCAGTAAGGCCGGGACAGCTAATGAAAAACTGTTTTTT
J: TRBJ1-4
size: .
D: TRBD1
V: TRBV28

CDR3: CASSVEGRDNSPLHF
DNA: TGTGCCAGCAGCGTAGAGGGGCGGGATAATTCACCCCTCCACTTT
J: TRBJ1-6
size: .
D: .
V: TRBV9

CDR3: CAWSVRPLNTGELFF
DNA: TGTGCCTGGAGTGTACGGCCACTGAACACCGGGGAGCTGTTTTTT
J: TRBJ2-2
size: .
D: .
V: TRBV30

CDR3: CASSFQGYTNEKLFF
DNA: TGCGCCAGCAGCTTCCAGGGGTATACTAATGAAAAACTGTTTTTT
J: TRBJ1-4
size: once
D: .
V: TRBV5-1

CDR3: CASSQLIGLAGIPETQYF
DNA: TGCGCCAGCAGCCAATTAATAGGTCTAGCGGGGATTCCAGAGACCCAGTACTTC
J: TRBJ2-5
size: .
D: TRBD2
V: TRBV4-1

CDR3: CAWGGEGGSGNTIYF
DNA: TGTGCCTGGGGCGGAGAGGGTGGCTCTGGAAACACCATATATTTT
J: TRBJ1-3
size: .
D: .
V: TRBV30

CDR3: CASSFAGEYPLHF
DNA: TGTGCCAGCAGCTTCGCAGGGGAGTATCCCCTCCACTTT
J: TRBJ1-6
size: .
D: .
V: TRBV7-9

CDR3: CARQRPCTDTQYF
DNA: TGCGCCCGACAGCGTCCCTGCACAGATACGCAGTATTTT
J: TRBJ2-3
size: .
D: .
V: TRBV10-1

CDR3: CASSLRSSGRAYPGANVLTF
DNA: TGTGCCAGCTCACTTCGGTCTAGCGGGAGGGCCTACCCTGGGGCCAACGTCCTGACTTTC
J: TRBJ2-6
size: .
D: TRBD2
V: TRBV18

CDR3: CSVALNSLTDTQYF
DNA: TGCAGCGTGGCCCTGAACAGCCTCACAGATACGCAGTATTTT
J: TRBJ2-3
size: .
D: .
V: TRBV29-1

CDR3: CASSRGITDTQYF
DNA: TGTGCCAGCAGTCGGGGAATCACAGATACGCAGTATTTT
J: TRBJ2-3
size: .
D: .
V: TRBV28

CDR3: CAISDSGAEPQHF
DNA: TGTGCCATCAGTGACAGTGGGGCGGAGCCCCAGCATTTT
J: TRBJ1-5
size: many
D: .
V: TRBV10-3

CDR3: CAWKMGSHEQYF
DNA: TGTGCCTGGAAAATGGGCTCCCACGAGCAGTACTTC
J: TRBJ2-7
size: once
D: .
V: TRBV30

CDR3: CASREQSKIPLYGYTF
DNA: TGTGCCAGTAGGGAACAGTCCAAGATTCCCCTCTATGGCTACACCTTC
J: TRBJ1-2
size: .
D: .
V: TRBV19

CDR3: CASSPPGGPNYGYTF
DNA: TGTGCCAGCTCACCACCCGGGGGGCCTAACTATGGCTACACCTTC
J: TRBJ1-2
size: .
D: .
V: TRBV18

CDR3: CASSLRASFYEQYF
DNA: TGTGCCAGCAGCTTAAGGGCCTCCTTCTACGAGCAGTACTTC
J: TRBJ2-7
size: .
D: .
V: TRBV11-2

CDR3: CASSQEGVSYNSPLHF
DNA: TGCGCCAGCAGCCAAGAAGGGGTATCCTATAATTCACCCCTCCACTTT
J: TRBJ1-6
size: .
D: .
V: TRBV4-1

CDR3: CASSEGTGVYNYGYTF
DNA: TGTGCCAGCAGCGAGGGGACAGGGGTTTATAACTATGGCTACACCTTC
J: TRBJ1-2
size: .
D: TRBD1
V: TRBV9

CDR3: CASSLAGTGGGGEQYF
DNA: TGTGCCAGCAGCTTGGCCGGGACAGGGGGAGGAGGCGAGCAGTACTTC
J: TRBJ2-7
size: once
D: TRBD1
V: TRBV7-9

CDR3: CASSPQGNQPQHF
DNA: TGTGCCAGCAGCCCCCAGGGGAATCAGCCCCAGCATTTT
J: TRBJ1-5
size: once
D: .
V: TRBV5-5

CDR3: CASSLTVTGELFF
DNA: TGTGCCAGCAGCTTGACAGTGACCGGGGAGCTGTTTTTT
J: TRBJ2-2
size: .
D: .
V: TRBV5-4

CDR3: CASSQEVGFNQPQHF
DNA: TGTGCCAGCAGCCAAGAGGTGGGGTTTAATCAGCCCCAGCATTTT
J: TRBJ1-5
size: .
D: .
V: TRBV6-5

CDR3: CAWSRGSSYEQYF
DNA: TGTGCCTGGAGCCGCGGTAGCTCCTACGAGCAGTACTTC
J: TRBJ2-7
size: .
D: .
V: TRBV30

CDR3: CASSKGGQGVYNEQFF
DNA: TGTGCCAGCAGCAAAGGAGGACAGGGGGTTTACAATGAGCAGTTCTTC
J: TRBJ2-1
size: .
D: .
V: TRBV21-1

CDR3: CASSLGVAGAGQFF
DNA: TGTGCCAGCAGCTTAGGGGTTGCGGGGGCAGGGCAGTTCTTC
J: TRBJ2-1
size: .
D: .
V: TRBV7-9

CDR3: CASSPGQGTDTQYF
DNA: TGCGCCAGCAGCCCGGGACAGGGCACAGATACGCAGTATTTT
J: TRBJ2-3
size: .
D: TRBD1
V: TRBV5-1

CDR3: CASKRTGDTEAFF
DNA: TGTGCCAGCAAACGTACAGGAGACACTGAAGCTTTCTTT
J: TRBJ1-1
size: once
D: .
V: TRBV6-5

CDR3: CAWSVLAGYSSYNEQFF
DNA: TGTGCCTGGAGTGTACTAGCGGGATACAGCTCCTACAATGAGCAGTTCTTC
J: TRBJ2-1
size: .
D: TRBD2
V: TRBV30

CDR3: CASSPNRGIYEQYF
DNA: TGTGCCAGCAGCCCTAACAGGGGGATCTACGAGCAGTACTTC
J: TRBJ2-7
size: once
D: TRBD1
V: TRBV7-2

CDR3: CSAAQGSEQYF
DNA: TGCAGTGCCGCTCAGGGGTCCGAGCAGTACTTC
J: TRBJ2-7
size: .
D: .
V: TRBV20-1

CDR3: CASSLRSQGDETQYF
DNA: TGTGCCAGCAGCTTGAGGTCACAGGGTGATGAGACCCAGTACTTC
J: TRBJ2-5
size: .
D: .
V: TRBV5-4